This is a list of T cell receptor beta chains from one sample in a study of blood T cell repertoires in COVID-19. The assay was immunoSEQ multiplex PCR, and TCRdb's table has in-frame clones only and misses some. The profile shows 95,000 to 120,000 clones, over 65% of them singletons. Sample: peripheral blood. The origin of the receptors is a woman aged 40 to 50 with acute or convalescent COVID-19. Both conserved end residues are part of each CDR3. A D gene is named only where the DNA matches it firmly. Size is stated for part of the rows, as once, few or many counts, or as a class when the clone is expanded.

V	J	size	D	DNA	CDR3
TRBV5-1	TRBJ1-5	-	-	TGCGCCAGCAGCTATGGGGGCACGGGTGATAGCAATCAGCCCCAGCATTTT	CASSYGGTGDSNQPQHF
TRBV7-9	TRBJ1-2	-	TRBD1	TGTGCCAGCAGCTTAGAAGCAGGGGGCATCTATGGCTACACCTTC	CASSLEAGGIYGYTF
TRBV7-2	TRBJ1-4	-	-	TGTGCCAGCAGCTTAAATGGGGCACAAAATGAAAAACTGTTTTTT	CASSLNGAQNEKLFF
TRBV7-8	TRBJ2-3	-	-	TGTGCCAGCAGCTTCACAGCTGGGACTTCTGGGGATACGCAGTATTTT	CASSFTAGTSGDTQYF
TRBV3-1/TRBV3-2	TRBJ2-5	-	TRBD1	TGTGCCAGCAGCCAGAACAGGGGGGAGACCCAGTACTTC	CASSQNRGETQYF
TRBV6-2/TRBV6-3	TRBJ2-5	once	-	TGTGCCAGCAGTAGCTACGGGCTTTTTAGCGCCTCACAAGAGACCCAGTACTTC	CASSSYGLFSASQETQYF
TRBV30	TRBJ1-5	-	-	TGTGCCTGGAGTTTGGCTGGAGGCAATCAGCCCCAGCATTTT	CAWSLAGGNQPQHF
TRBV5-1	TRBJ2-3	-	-	TGCGCCAGCAGCTTGGTAGGGGCGTGGGAAGATACGCAGTATTTT	CASSLVGAWEDTQYF
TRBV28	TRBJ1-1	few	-	TGTGCCAGCAGTTTAATCGGGGGGAGATACACTGAAGCTTTCTTT	CASSLIGGRYTEAFF
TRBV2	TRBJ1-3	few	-	TGTGCCAGCAGGGAAGAGCAGGGGAGCGGAAACACCATATATTTT	CASREEQGSGNTIYF
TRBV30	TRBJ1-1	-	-	TGTGCCTGGAGAGGGAGGGGAGGATCGAACACTGAAGCTTTCTTT	CAWRGRGGSNTEAFF
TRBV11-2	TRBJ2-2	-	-	TGTGCCAGCAGCCCGCGACAGAGCACCGGGGAGCTGTTTTTT	CASSPRQSTGELFF
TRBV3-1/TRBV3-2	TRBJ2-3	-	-	TGTGCCAGCAGCGCTCTTTTCAGCGGGCTCACAGATACGCAGTATTTT	CASSALFSGLTDTQYF
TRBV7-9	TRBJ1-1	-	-	TGTGCCAGCAGCTTAATGACAGGTACATTTAACATGAACACTGAAGCTTTCTTT	CASSLMTGTFNMNTEAFF
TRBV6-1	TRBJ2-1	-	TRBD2	TGTGCCAGCAGTGAAGACAGGCGGGGGATTAGTGAGCAGTTCTTC	CASSEDRRGISEQFF